This T cell receptor beta chain was recovered during a study of blood T cell repertoires in COVID-19. Study information: Collection of acute and convalescent COVID-19 samples took place in the United States, Italy and Spain. From T cells, B-cell-depleted T cells, or PBMCs came the material, which was cDNA or gDNA.

Germline CDR1 is LNHDA and CDR2 is SQIVND (reference sequence). The CDR3 contains 13 residues. V dropped 6 bases and J dropped 8 bases, with 14 bases sitting between them. Original analysis: How many nucleated cells were present was estimated from reference gene primer amplification. Generated by immunoSEQ multiplex PCR, the TCRdb table keeps only in-frame clones and is missing some. V and J calls and clone size follow that table, whereas D and trimming were derived from the DNA. In the table there are about 190,000 clones, 70% to 90% of which are singletons. Input material: peripheral blood. The receptor was isolated from a man under 40 with acute or convalescent COVID-19. The V call is TRBV19, the J call TRBJ2-1; TRBD1 is a possible D gene (6 bases). DNA of the CDR3: TGTGCCAGTAGACGGGCAGGGGTACATGAGCAGTTCTTC. It translates to CASRRAGVHEQFF.